One sample yielded the 5 T cell receptor beta chains listed below, sequenced in a study of blood T cell repertoires in COVID-19. Generated by immunoSEQ multiplex PCR, the TCRdb table keeps only in-frame clones and is missing some. The repertoire holds 40,000 or so clones, with about 81% as singletons. Sequences were obtained from peripheral blood. These receptors all stem from a man in his forties with active or convalescent COVID-19.

The V and J genes are TRBV2 and TRBJ2-2; the match to TRBD2 covers 7 bases. Germline lookup yields CDR1 SNHLY and CDR2 FYNNEI. This CDR3 is 14 amino acids long. V was clipped by 11 bases and J by 2 bases; unmatched bases: 8. For the CDR3, the DNA is TGTGCCCCCAGGCCTAGCGGAAACACCGGGGAGCTGTTTTTT. Encoded protein: CAPRPSGNTGELFF.

The V call is TRBV28, the J call TRBJ1-3; D remains unclear. The CDR3 spans 13 residues. The germline gives CDR1 MDHEN, CDR2 SYDVKM. Trimming shortened V by 8 bases and J by 0 bases, and 8 bases separated the two germline ends. The CDR3 loop reads CASGPVSGNTIYF. In DNA, the CDR3 is TGTGCCAGCGGCCCCGTCTCTGGAAACACCATATATTTT.

This rearrangement joins TRBV6-4 to TRBJ1-1; no clear D. The V end lost 4 bases, the J end lost 0 bases, and 6 bases lay between the germline ends. Germline values: CDR1 MRHNA, CDR2 SNTAGT. CDR3 size: 13 residues. The CDR3 sequence is CASSVEVNTEAFF. DNA for the CDR3: TGTGCCAGCAGTGTAGAAGTGAACACTGAAGCTTTCTTT.

The chain combines TRBV2 with TRBJ2-7; 8 bases fit TRBD1. The ends lost 5 bases at V and 4 bases at J; junction bases unmatched: 10. This CDR3 comprises 15 residues. Looked up from germline, CDR1 is SNHLY and CDR2 is FYNNEI. The CDR3 region is CASSSDRGGLYEQYF. For the CDR3, the DNA is TGTGCCAGCAGTTCCGACAGGGGAGGATTATACGAGCAGTACTTC.

Comments on this clone: Other nucleotide sequences from this sample produce the same CDR3. This chain uses TRBV5-1 with TRBJ2-3, with 7 bases aligning to TRBD1. Germline V gives CDR1 SGHRS, CDR2 YFSETQ. V dropped 4 bases and J dropped 2; count of bases not matched to a gene: 4. The CDR3 totals 14 residues. CDR3 amino acids: CASSPGQYTDTQYF. CDR3 nucleotide sequence: TGCGCCAGCAGCCCGGGACAGTACACAGATACGCAGTATTTT.